Given below is one T cell receptor (beta chain) in context. The antigen is undetermined. Treatment defined: around 19 received Ad26.COV2.S at low or high dose, single or two shots; a few received placebo; per-sample allocation not given. Samples were taken on day 63 after the first vaccine or placebo injection. TCRdb keeps only in-frame clones here, not all; method: immunoSEQ multiplex PCR. This table has around 300,000 clones, approximately 90% appearing once. The sample belongs to a study of Ad26.COV2.S vaccination and SARS-CoV-2 variants. Germline V lookup: CDR1 SGHTA, CDR2 FQGNSA. This CDR3 comprises 16 residues. The V gene end was trimmed by 5 bases and the J gene end by 4 bases; junction bases not matched to a gene: 12. Findings and limits, study-wide: CD8+ and CD4+ T cells specific for spike reportedly responded with substantial breadth after vaccination.

The sequencing here drew on peripheral blood, taken in a trial of Ad26.COV2.S vaccine versus placebo. This clonotype was obtained from a person between 18 and 65 years old who received the Ad26.COV2.S COVID-19 vaccine or a placebo. The chain couples TRBV7-2 to TRBJ1-1; 8 positions match TRBD1. In DNA form, the CDR3 reads TGTGCCAGCAGCACTAGGACAGGGAGGATTGGCACTGAAGCTTTCTTT. Translation gives CASSTRTGRIGTEAFF.